Given below is one T cell receptor (beta chain) in context. Its specificity is not known. The sample originates from a study of OX40 agonist ivuxolimab in advanced cancers. The overall study: The study treated patients with ivuxolimab, an agonistic anti-OX40 (CD134) antibody. Recorded diagnoses for dose-escalation patients were hepatocellular carcinoma, melanoma, renal cell or head and neck cancer. One patient with hepatocellular carcinoma and two with cutaneous melanoma, three in all, had partial responses.

Study-level findings and limits: At 0.1 to 3.0 mg/kg, clonal expansion of CD4+ and CD8+ blood T cells had occurred by week 6.

Between the trimmed V and J ends, which lost 6 bases and 2 bases, there was a span of 13 bases. The CDR3 totals 14 residues. Germline values: CDR1 MDHEN, CDR2 SYDVKM. The table came from immunoSEQ multiplex PCR; TCRdb's copy has only in-frame clones and leaves some out. The sample carries tens of thousands of clones, 70% to 85% recorded once. The starting material was CD4+ or CD8+ T cells sorted from blood, obtained in a trial of the OX40 agonist ivuxolimab. The chain is built from TRBV28 and TRBJ1-1; TRBD1 is a possible D gene (6 bases). The origin of this receptor is an adult with an advanced solid tumor such as melanoma, head and neck, liver or kidney cancer. The chain's CDR3 is CASRPGGPNTEAFF. The CDR3 nucleotides are TGTGCCAGCAGACCGGGGGGGCCTAACACTGAAGCTTTCTTT.